This T cell receptor (beta chain) is drawn from a study of cytomegalovirus exposure and HLA in healthy donors. Study observations and caveats: In a later analysis, across HLA loci, associated TCR counts were highest for DRB1, lowest for HLA-C.

Both 60 Vbeta primers and 13 Jbeta primers went into the PCR. Profiling relied on immunoSEQ multiplex PCR, and the TCRdb table lists in-frame clones only, not all of them. This sample's table has about 200,000 clones. Regarding this clone: The antigen is not known.

The germline CDR1 and CDR2 sequences are LNHNV and YYDKDF (reference sequence). CDR3 length: 14 residues. Trimming shortened V by 0 bases and J by 5 bases, and 11 bases separated the two germline ends. Sequenced: PBMCs. This clonotype originated in a girl aged 2-10 years in good health and CMV-seropositive. The chain combines TRBV15 with TRBJ2-7; perhaps TRBD1 as D (5 bases). CDR3 amino acids: CATSRERWGHEQYF. Here the CDR3 DNA reads TGTGCCACCAGCAGAGAAAGATGGGGCCACGAGCAGTACTTC.